What follows are 32 T cell receptor beta chains derived from one specimen sequenced in a study of human T cells and chemical hapten exposure. TCRdb called the RACE reads again in MiXCR, with one record for every CDR3 protein. The sample includes 90,000 to 140,000 distinct CDR3 sequences, under 40% of them seen just once. Stated time point: patch test 3, about 24 weeks after DPC sensitization. As to treatment: therapeutic diphenylcyclopropenone sensitization with weekly scalp DPC. Material: whole blood, obtained in connection with sensitization to the hapten diphenylcyclopropenone (DPC). The receptor source for this set is a man in his forties with alopecia areata. Some clones in this sample may be carry-over from other donors' samples.

The chain carries TRBV15 and TRBJ2-1, with 8 bases identical to TRBD1. Germline lookup yields CDR1 LNHNV and CDR2 YYDKDF (reference sequence). The ends lost 3 bases at V and 7 bases at J; junction bases unmatched: 11. There are 16 residues in the CDR3. CDR3 nucleotide sequence: TGTGCCACCAGCAGTGAAGGACAGGGAAGTAAGAATGAGCAGTTCTTC. This translates into CATSSEGQGSKNEQFF.

The J gene is TRBJ2-3, the V gene TRBV5-1, with D uncertain. V lost 1 base to trimming and J lost 5 bases, with 17 bases between them. The CDR3 spans 16 residues. Looked up from germline, CDR1 is SGHRS and CDR2 is YFSETQ. CDR3 in DNA: TGCGCCAGCAGCTTGAACACGCTTACCCACGGAGATACGCAGTATTTT. It is translated as CASSLNTLTHGDTQYF.

This chain links TRBV9 with TRBJ2-7, with D perhaps matching TRBD1 (6 bases). The CDR3 spans 14 residues. Trimming removed 4 bases at V and 5 bases at J, with 16 bases between. Germline CDR1 reads SGDLS; CDR2 reads YYNGEE. The CDR3 sequence is CASSSQEGGHEQYF. CDR3 bases: TGTGCCAGCAGCTCGCAGGAAGGGGGTCACGAGCAGTACTTC.

Comments on this clonotype: Compared with germline, one end of the junction differs, possibly owing to a read error. This rearrangement joins TRBV6-6 to TRBJ1-5, with D maybe TRBD1 (5 bases). The CDR3 spans 15 residues. Germline-derived CDR1 and CDR2 are MNHNY and SVGAGI (reference sequence). CDR3 nucleotides: TGTGTCAGCACTATAACGGGGGGGAGCAATCAGCCCCAGCATTTT. Protein sequence: CVSTITGGSNQPQHF.

This clonotype was seen a few times. The CDR3 sequence is CSAERFPYTEAFF. CDR3 nucleotides: TGCAGCGCAGAACGGTTTCCGTACACTGAAGCTTTCTTT. The chain links TRBV29-1 to TRBJ1-1; D gene unclear. The V gene lost 7 bases and the J gene lost 3 bases, with 15 bases spanning the gap. This CDR3 has 13 amino acids. In germline, CDR1 is SQVTM, CDR2 ANQGSEA.

CDR3 sequence: CSVGTGSSGNTIYF. The CDR3 DNA is TGCAGCGTTGGAACAGGGTCCTCTGGAAACACCATATATTTT. The J gene is TRBJ1-3, the V gene TRBV29-1, with a weak D call TRBD1 (6 bases). Trimming pared 4 bases from V and 0 bases from J, leaving 10 bases between. Per the germline V gene, CDR1 is SQVTM and CDR2 is ANQGSEA. The CDR3 totals 14 residues.

The CDR3 reads CASNRGGFGPLHF. The DNA for the CDR3 is TGTGCCAGCAACCGGGGGGGGTTCGGACCCCTCCACTTT. J is TRBJ1-6 and V is TRBV28; maybe TRBD1 (5 bases). The germline V gene has CDR1 MDHEN and CDR2 SYDVKM. The length of the CDR3 is 13 residues. Trimming stripped 7 bases from V and 12 bases from J, with 16 bases between. Full variable domain (missing parts from reference TRBV28 and TRBJ1-6): DVKVTQSSRYLVKRTGEKVFLECVQDMDHENMFWYRQDPGLGLRLIYFSYDVKMKEKGDIPEGYSVSREKKERFSLILESASTNQTSMYLCASNRGGFGPLHFGNGTRLTVT.

This clonotype is a singleton in its sample. V and J are TRBV28 and TRBJ1-5; TRBD1 is a possible D gene (6 bases). CDR1 and CDR2 from the germline V gene are MDHEN and SYDVKM. Trimming shortened V by 7 bases and J by 2 bases, and 15 bases separated the two germline ends. The CDR3 length is 15 residues. CDR3 loop: CASTIGGLGNQPQHF. The CDR3 DNA reads as TGTGCCAGCACGATCGGGGGGCTGGGCAATCAGCCCCAGCATTTT.

The chain couples TRBV6-5 to TRBJ2-7, with D perhaps TRBD2 (5 bases). This CDR3 region has 14 residues. Germline values: CDR1 MNHEY, CDR2 SVGAGI. Trimming stripped 5 bases from V and 3 bases from J, with 14 bases between. Written as DNA, the CDR3 is TGTGCCAGCAGTGCGACCGGACTTAACTACGAGCAGTACGTC. This sequence encodes CASSATGLNYEQYV.

V usage is TRBV7-9 and J usage is TRBJ2-5; D remains unclear. The length of the CDR3 is 11 residues. Germline CDR1 reads SEHNR; CDR2 reads FQNEAQ (reference sequence). V was clipped by 3 bases and J by 5 bases, with 4 bases between them. The CDR3 bases are TGTGCCAGCAGCTTGGTGGAGACCCAGTACTTC. It codes for CASSLVETQYF.

V is TRBV29-1 and J is TRBJ1-1; tentatively, D is TRBD1 (5 bases). The V and J ends lost 6 bases and 8 bases respectively, with 16 bases between them. Germline V lookup: CDR1 SQVTM, CDR2 ANQGSEA. The CDR3 is 12 residues long. CDR3 coding DNA: TGCAGCGTACTAACCGGGACTAGCGAAGCTTTCTTT. It is translated as CSVLTGTSEAFF.

The chain couples TRBV29-1 to TRBJ2-7; 8 bases map to TRBD2. CDR1 is SQVTM, CDR2 ANQGSEA, per germline. The CDR3 is made up of 15 amino acids. Trimming removed 6 bases from V and 0 bases from J; junction bases left unmatched: 10. Written as DNA, the CDR3 is TGCAGCGTCGCCGGGGGGGGGGGAGACTCCTACGAGCAGTACGTC. Protein product: CSVAGGGGDSYEQYV.

This clonotype was detected only a few times. The chain couples TRBV7-2 to TRBJ2-3; D might be TRBD2 (5 bases). The CDR3 covers 15 residues. CDR1 and CDR2 from the germline V gene are SGHTA and FQGNSA. The V and J ends lost 0 bases and 3 bases respectively, with 10 bases between them. Here the CDR3 reads CASSLAGIKTDTQYF. The CDR3 nucleotides are TGTGCCAGCAGCTTAGCCGGGATCAAAACAGATACGCAGTATTTT. The whole variable domain, remainder taken from reference TRBV7-2 and TRBJ2-3, is GAGVSQSPSNKVTEKGKDVELRCDPISGHTALYWYRQSLGQGLEFLIYFQGNSAPDKSGLPSDRFSAERTGGSVSTLTIQRTQQEDSAVYLCASSLAGIKTDTQYFGPGTRLTVL.

The table lists this clonotype with a few counts. This chain links TRBV6-5 with TRBJ2-7, with D uncertain. The CDR3 runs 16 residues. The germline V and J ends were trimmed by 5 bases and 0 bases, with 17 bases remaining between them. Germline loops: CDR1 MNHEY, CDR2 SVGAGI. In nucleotides, the CDR3 is TGTGCCAGCAGTCCCCCCCGCTCCCAGAGCTCCTACGAGCAGTACGTC. It specifies CASSPPRSQSSYEQYV.

There are a few counts of this clonotype. This rearrangement joins TRBV24-1 to TRBJ2-7, with D uncertain. Trimming took 8 bases from V and 6 from J, leaving 13 bases between them. This CDR3 comprises 12 residues. Germline CDR1 is KGHDR and CDR2 is SFDVKD. The CDR3 region has the DNA TGTGCCACCACGGCTTGGATGGGCGAGCAGTACTTC. Translated: CATTAWMGEQYF.

This clonotype was counted between two and nine times. The rearrangement links TRBV7-9 to TRBJ1-5; 9 bases map to TRBD1. Losses at the gene ends were 3 bases for V and 1 base for J; bases not matched to a gene: 7. The germline gives CDR1 SEHNR, CDR2 FQNEAQ (reference sequence). CDR3 length equals 17 residues. CDR3 nucleotides: TGTGCCAGCAGCTTCGCGGGACAGGGCTACAGCAATCAGCCCCAGCATTTT. Amino acids: CASSFAGQGYSNQPQHF. The whole variable domain, filled in from reference TRBV7-9 and TRBJ1-5, reads DTGVSQNPRHKITKRGQNVTFRCDPISEHNRLYWYRQTLGQGPEFLTYFQNEAQLEKSRLLSDRFSAERPKGSFSTLEIQRTEQGDSAMYLCASSFAGQGYSNQPQHFGDGTRLSIL.

The rearrangement joins TRBV20-1 to TRBJ1-2, with 7 bases identical to TRBD1. J gave up 8 bases and V 5 bases, and 8 bases lay outside the gene matches. The CDR3 is 12 residues long. In germline, CDR1 is DFQATT, CDR2 SNEGSKA (reference sequence). The DNA for the CDR3 is TGCAGTGCTCCCAAAGGGGGCGCCGGCTACACCTTC. Its translation is CSAPKGGAGYTF.

The DNA of the CDR3 is TGTGCCAGCAGCTTAGTAAAGCCCAGCACAGATACGCAGTATTTT. Translated, it gives CASSLVKPSTDTQYF. The chain recombines TRBV7-9 with TRBJ2-3; D remains ambiguous. In germline, CDR1 is SEHNR, CDR2 FQNEAQ (reference sequence). Trimming pared 1 base from V and 0 bases from J, leaving 8 bases between. The CDR3 is made up of 15 amino acids.

This clonotype turned up a few times. This rearrangement joins TRBV29-1 to TRBJ1-2, with TRBD1 matching 10 bases. Germline V CDR1 and CDR2: SQVTM, ANQGSEA. V trimming: 7 bases; J trimming: 7 bases; junction bases outside the gene matches: 6. The CDR3 runs to 12 residues. CDR3 in amino acids: CSGRQGAGGYTF. In DNA form, the CDR3 reads TGCAGCGGACGACAGGGGGCGGGTGGCTACACCTTC.

This chain connects TRBV6-2 or TRBV6-3 to TRBJ2-7; 15 nucleotides line up with TRBD2. Germline CDR1 is MNHEY and CDR2 is SVGEGT. The CDR3 runs 19 residues. V lost 0 bases to trimming and J lost 1 base; unmatched junction nucleotides: 7. The CDR3 reads CASSYSFGTSGRLSYEQYF. CDR3 in DNA: TGTGCCAGCAGTTACTCGTTCGGGACTAGCGGGAGGTTGTCCTACGAGCAGTACTTC.

In DNA form, the CDR3 reads TGTGCCAGCTCACCCCCCGGACAGATGAACACTGAAGCTTTCTTT. It codes for CASSPPGQMNTEAFF. The chain is built from TRBV18 and TRBJ1-1; weak D call: TRBD1 (6 bases). Germline V gene sequence: CDR1 KGHSH, CDR2 LQKENI. Between the trimmed V and J ends, which lost 3 bases and 0 bases, there was a span of 11 bases. The CDR3 spans 15 residues.

The chain has TRBV9 and TRBJ1-1; no reliable D call. Trimming stripped 0 bases from V and 0 bases from J, with 3 bases between. Per germline, CDR1 SGDLS and CDR2 YYNGEE. CDR3 length: 13 residues. The CDR3, as DNA: TGTGCCAGCAGCGTAGCGGTGAACACTGAAGCTTTCTTT. Translated, it gives CASSVAVNTEAFF.

In its sample, this clonotype was seen many times. This chain links TRBV9 with TRBJ2-7; D is ambiguous. This CDR3 has 14 residues. Germline loops: CDR1 SGDLS, CDR2 YYNGEE. V was clipped by 4 bases and J by 4 bases, with 15 bases between them. DNA for the CDR3: TGTGCCAGCAGCCCATCTATTCCAGGATACGAGCAGTACGTC. Translation gives CASSPSIPGYEQYV.

The chain carries TRBV6-2 or TRBV6-3 and TRBJ2-2; 13 bases align to TRBD2. Germline CDR1 and CDR2: MNHEY and SVGEGT. This CDR3 has 15 amino acids. Germline trimming cut 7 bases from V and 8 bases from J; bases unmatched to any gene: 7. CDR3 nucleotide sequence: TGTGCCAGCATCGTCGGACTAGCGGGAGTGGGGGAGCTGTTTTTT. Its protein is CASIVGLAGVGELFF.

The CDR3 spells CASSVGLRREWTDTQYF. The DNA of the CDR3 is TGTGCCAGCAGTGTGGGACTACGACGGGAGTGGACAGATACGCAGTATTTT. The chain uses TRBV25-1 and TRBJ2-3; 7 bases map to TRBD2. There are 17 residues in the CDR3. Germline assignment: CDR1 MGHDK and CDR2 SYGVNS. Germline trimming cut 4 bases from V and 3 bases from J; bases unmatched to any gene: 13.

The V and J genes are TRBV28 and TRBJ1-2, with D possibly being TRBD1 (5 bases). Looked up from germline, CDR1 is MDHEN and CDR2 is SYDVKM. Deletions cut 8 bases from V and 1 base from J, with 11 bases between. There are 13 residues in the CDR3. The CDR3 region has the DNA TGTGCCAGCGTGTTGGGGGGTAACTATGGCTACACCTTC. Its protein is CASVLGGNYGYTF.

This clonotype showed up just a few times. The V call is TRBV20-1, the J call TRBJ2-3; unclear D gene. Trimming removed 3 bases at V and 2 bases at J, with 12 bases between. Germline CDR1 DFQATT, CDR2 SNEGSKA (reference sequence). CDR3 size: 14 residues. This CDR3 reads CSASSTPSTDTQYF. In DNA form, the CDR3 reads TGCAGTGCTAGTTCTACCCCGTCCACAGATACGCAGTATTTT.

The chain recombines TRBV6-2 or TRBV6-3 with TRBJ2-1; D tentatively fits TRBD1 or TRBD2 (5 bases each). The germline CDR1 and CDR2 sequences are MNHEY and SVGEGT. The CDR3 sequence is 15 residues long. The germline V and J ends were trimmed by 4 bases and 8 bases, with 18 bases remaining between them. CDR3 sequence (DNA): TGTGCCAGCAGTTCCTTTGATGGGGGAGTAGATGAGCAGTTCTTC. Translating gives CASSSFDGGVDEQFF.

This clonotype was observed a few times. The chain recombines TRBV20-1 with TRBJ1-4, with no clear D. Per germline, CDR1 DFQATT and CDR2 SNEGSKA (reference sequence). V was trimmed by 2 bases and J by 8 bases, leaving 9 bases between them. The CDR3 contains 12 residues. The CDR3 spells CSARSGSEKLFF. The DNA of the CDR3 is TGCAGTGCTAGAAGCGGGTCGGAAAAACTGTTTTTT.

The chain recombines TRBV10-3 with TRBJ2-1, with 8 bases fitting TRBD2. The CDR3 covers 16 residues. The ends lost 8 bases at V and 8 bases at J; junction bases unmatched: 17. CDR1 and CDR2 (germline): ENHRY, SYGVKD. The DNA for the CDR3 is TGTGCCATCGCTTTTTCGGGACTAGGAGCGAACGATGAGCAGTTCTTC. This translates into CAIAFSGLGANDEQFF.

V is TRBV28 and J is TRBJ1-5, with D tentatively TRBD1 (5 bases). Between the trimmed V and J ends, which lost 2 bases and 6 bases, there was a span of 11 bases. CDR1 and CDR2 (germline): MDHEN, SYDVKM. This CDR3 comprises 14 residues. The CDR3 reads CASSLTHRGQPQHF. The CDR3 nucleotides are TGTGCCAGCAGTTTAACCCATAGGGGTCAGCCCCAGCATTTT.

This chain joins TRBV20-1 and TRBJ1-2; D may be TRBD1 (5 bases). Trimming removed 6 bases at V and 5 bases at J, with 16 bases between. In germline, CDR1 is DFQATT, CDR2 SNEGSKA (reference sequence). CDR3 size: 13 residues. In DNA form, the CDR3 reads TGCAGTGCCCCGGACGGGGGAGGGTATGGCTACACCTTC. This sequence encodes CSAPDGGGYGYTF.